This TCR beta chain was sequenced during a study of blood T cell repertoires in COVID-19. J was trimmed by 4 bases and V by 6 bases; bases with no gene match: 9. Per the germline V gene, CDR1 is SEHNR and CDR2 is FQNEAQ (reference sequence). CDR3 length: 15 residues. TCRdb's table, derived via immunoSEQ multiplex PCR, lists solely in-frame clones and lacks some. This sample yields 250,000 to 350,000 clones, of which roughly 84% are seen a single time; 15% to 17% belongs to the top ten. The source material was peripheral blood. The TCR was taken from a person aged 70 to 85 with COVID-19, enrolled during active disease. This rearrangement joins TRBV7-9 to TRBJ2-1; 7 bases align to TRBD1. This CDR3 reads CASSLTGDGYNEQFF. As DNA, the CDR3 is TGTGCCAGCAGTCTCACAGGGGACGGGTACAATGAGCAGTTCTTC.